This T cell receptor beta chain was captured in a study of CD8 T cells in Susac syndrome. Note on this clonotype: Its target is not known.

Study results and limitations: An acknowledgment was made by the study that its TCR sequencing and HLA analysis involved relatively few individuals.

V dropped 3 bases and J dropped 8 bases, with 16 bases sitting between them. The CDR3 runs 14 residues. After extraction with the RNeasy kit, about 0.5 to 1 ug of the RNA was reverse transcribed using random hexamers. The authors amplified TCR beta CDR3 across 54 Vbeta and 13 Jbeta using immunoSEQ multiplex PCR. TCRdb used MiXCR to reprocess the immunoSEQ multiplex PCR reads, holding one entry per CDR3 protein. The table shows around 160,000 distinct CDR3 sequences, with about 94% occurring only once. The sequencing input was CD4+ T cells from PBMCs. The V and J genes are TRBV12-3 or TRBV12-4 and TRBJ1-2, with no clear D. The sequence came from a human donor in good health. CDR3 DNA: TGTGCCAGCAGTTTGGGCCAGGCCCTAGGCGGCTACACCTTC. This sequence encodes CASSLGQALGGYTF.